This T cell receptor (beta chain) was profiled in a study of response to subunit inactivated influenza vaccine. TCRdb re-called the RT-PCR reads through MiXCR, storing one row per CDR3 protein. The sample lists about 780,000 distinct CDR3 sequences, around 18% seen once, with under 13% in the top ten. Trimming took off 2 bases at V and 7 bases at J, with 15 bases between the two ends. This CDR3 spans 14 amino acids. The sequences come from PBMCs from blood, collected 5 days after vaccination. The clonotype originates from a man over 45 who received an inactivated influenza vaccine. The V and J genes are TRBV12-3 or TRBV12-4 and TRBJ2-7; TRBD2 might be the D (5 bases). CDR3 coding DNA: TGTGCCAGCAGTTTACGGGTGCTAGCAGGAGAGCAGTACTTC. This translates into CASSLRVLAGEQYF.